Presented here are 21 T cell receptor beta chains from one specimen sequenced in a study of blood T cell repertoires in COVID-19. The repertoire was sequenced with immunoSEQ multiplex PCR; TCRdb's copy has only in-frame clones and lacks some. The repertoire holds approximately 350,000 clones, with 83% as singletons. Sequences were obtained from PBMCs or T cells enriched from blood (not recorded which). Receptors were obtained from a woman aged 50 to 60 who had recovered from COVID-19.

The genes are TRBV27 and TRBJ1-4; the match to TRBD1 covers 7 bases. The CDR3 consists of 16 residues. Germline lookup yields CDR1 MNHEY and CDR2 SMNVEV (reference sequence). The J segment lost 1 base and the V segment lost 6 bases, leaving 8 bases of the junction unmatched. CDR3 protein: CASRNRGLGTNEKLFF. In DNA form, the CDR3 reads TGTGCCAGCAGAAACAGGGGCTTGGGAACTAATGAAAAACTGTTTTTT.

J is TRBJ2-1 and V is TRBV12-5, with D maybe TRBD2 (5 bases). CDR3 length: 13 amino acids. The germline V and J ends were trimmed by 0 bases and 7 bases, with 7 bases remaining between them. Germline V gene sequence: CDR1 LGHNT, CDR2 FRNRAP. CDR3 sequence reads: CASGLVGLNEQFF. The CDR3 DNA is TGTGCTAGTGGTTTGGTTGGACTTAATGAGCAGTTCTTC.

The chain joins TRBV3-1 (or the pseudogene TRBV3-2) to TRBJ2-4; tentatively, D is TRBD2 (5 bases). Trimming took off 4 bases at V and 6 bases at J, with 10 bases between the two ends. Germline V lookup: CDR1 LGHDT, CDR2 YNNKEL (reference sequence). The CDR3 spans 13 residues. The CDR3 region has the DNA TGTGCCAGCAGCCTCCTCGAGGGAAACATTCAGTACTTC. Encoded protein: CASSLLEGNIQYF.

The sample holds a few counts of this clone. V and J are TRBV7-7 and TRBJ2-1; 13 bases are shared with TRBD2. This CDR3 has 16 residues. The germline V gene encodes CDR1 SSHAT and CDR2 FNYEAQ (reference sequence). V dropped 5 bases and J dropped 7; count of bases not matched to a gene: 8. The CDR3 DNA sequence: TGTGCCAGCAGCCCAGGGACTAGCGGGGTGAAGAATGAGCAGTTCTTC. Translation gives CASSPGTSGVKNEQFF.

The chain is built from TRBV6-5 and TRBJ1-6; D possibly corresponds to TRBD1 (6 bases). Trimming took 3 bases from V and 15 from J, leaving 24 bases between them. This CDR3 comprises 16 residues. CDR1 MNHEY and CDR2 SVGAGI come from the germline V gene. The CDR3 DNA is TGTGCCAGCAGTTATGGTGTGAACAGGGATCTGTACAACCTCCACTTT. Its protein product is CASSYGVNRDLYNLHF.

Note on this clone: Other DNA sequences in this sample translate to the same CDR3. The rearrangement uses TRBV5-1 and TRBJ1-2, with D uncertain. The CDR3 spans 13 residues. Germline V gene lookup returns CDR1 SGHRS and CDR2 YFSETQ. Trimming shortened V by 0 bases and J by 8 bases, and 11 bases separated the two germline ends. Here the CDR3 reads CASSLGAGGGYTF. The CDR3 DNA reads as TGCGCCAGCAGCTTGGGCGCGGGTGGAGGCTACACCTTC.

The chain recombines TRBV2 with TRBJ2-3; 12 nucleotides match TRBD2. V shed 6 bases and J 8 bases; nucleotides not matched to a gene: 6. This CDR3 comprises 14 residues. The germline V gene has CDR1 SNHLY and CDR2 FYNNEI. This chain's CDR3 is CASSTLAGGATQYF. The CDR3 DNA reads TGTGCCAGCAGCACACTAGCGGGAGGAGCTACGCAGTATTTT.

A few counts support this clone. The chain has TRBV4-2 and TRBJ1-3; D gene uncertain. Between the trimmed V and J ends, which lost 3 bases and 4 bases, there was a span of 13 bases. CDR1 is LGHNA and CDR2 is YNFKEQ in the germline V gene. The CDR3 totals 15 residues. The CDR3 nucleotides read TGTGCCAGCAGCCACAGTAGGGAGCGAGGAAACACCATATATTTT. Its translation is CASSHSRERGNTIYF.

The chain combines TRBV6-5 with TRBJ1-2; D possibly corresponds to TRBD1 (6 bases). This CDR3 region has 15 residues. Per the germline V gene, CDR1 is MNHEY and CDR2 is SVGAGI. The V and J ends lost 6 bases and 13 bases respectively, with 27 bases between them. DNA of the CDR3: TGTGCCAGCAGCCTACCCCCTACAGGGACCCCTAGGCTCACCTTC. As protein: CASSLPPTGTPRLTF.

This clone was detected ten times or more. The rearrangement joins TRBV10-3 to TRBJ1-5, with no clear D. V dropped 0 bases and J dropped 2 bases, with 14 bases sitting between them. The CDR3 is 17 residues long. Germline loops: CDR1 ENHRY, CDR2 SYGVKD. DNA for the CDR3: TGTGCCATCAGTGAGTCTTACGTGATCGGGGGCAATCAGCCCCAGCATTTT. This encodes CAISESYVIGGNQPQHF.

The rearrangement links TRBV2 to TRBJ2-7; 7 positions match TRBD2. The CDR3 consists of 16 residues. CDR1 is SNHLY and CDR2 is FYNNEI in the germline V gene. The V and J ends lost 5 bases and 4 bases, in that order; junction bases with no gene match: 14. CDR3 in DNA: TGTGCCAGCAGTTTCCCCACCCTAGCGGATTATTACGAGCAGTACTTC. As protein: CASSFPTLADYYEQYF.

CDR3 region: CASSELRGSEQYF. As DNA, the CDR3 is TGTGCCAGCAGTGAATTGAGAGGGAGCGAGCAGTACTTC. The genes are TRBV6-1 and TRBJ2-7, with TRBD2 as a possible D gene (5 bases). V was trimmed by 2 bases and J by 6 bases, leaving 11 bases between them. This CDR3 region has 13 residues. The V gene's germline CDR1 is MNHNS and CDR2 SASEGT.

The genes are TRBV29-1 and TRBJ2-1; possibly TRBD1 for D (7 bases). Deletions cut 6 bases from V and 9 bases from J, with 21 bases between. In germline, CDR1 is SQVTM, CDR2 ANQGSEA. The length of the CDR3 is 14 residues. CDR3 sequence reads: CSVDRQGLFPEQFF. The CDR3 region has the DNA TGCAGCGTAGACCGACAGGGACTCTTCCCTGAGCAGTTCTTC.

V is TRBV6-5 and J is TRBJ2-7; TRBD1 matches at 9 bases. J lost 6 bases, V lost 6 bases, and 9 bases had no gene match. The V gene's germline CDR1 is MNHEY and CDR2 SVGAGI. CDR3 size: 14 residues. The CDR3 DNA sequence: TGTGCCAGCAGGATCCCGGGACAGGGAACCGAGCAGTACTTC. This encodes CASRIPGQGTEQYF.

This chain connects TRBV4-3 to TRBJ1-3; 7 nucleotides match TRBD1. V shed 0 bases, J shed 0 bases, and the junction held 8 bases outside the gene matches. This CDR3 spans 18 amino acids. Germline CDR1 reads LGHNA; CDR2 reads YSLEER. In nucleotides, the CDR3 is TGCGCCAGCAGCCAAGATGTAGCAGGGGGACACTCTGGAAACACCATATATTTT. Encoded protein: CASSQDVAGGHSGNTIYF.

The chain employs TRBV15 and TRBJ1-5, with TRBD1 matching 8 bases. This CDR3 is 17 amino acids long. V was clipped by 7 bases and J by 3 bases; unmatched bases: 14. CDR1 and CDR2 from the germline V gene are LNHNV and YYDKDF (reference sequence). CDR3 amino acids: CATKGPPDRGYNQPQHF. In nucleotides, the CDR3 is TGTGCCACCAAGGGGCCACCCGACAGGGGCTACAATCAGCCCCAGCATTTT.

The rearrangement uses TRBV9 and TRBJ1-3; D is possibly TRBD1 (6 bases). Germline CDR1 and CDR2: SGDLS and YYNGEE. Trimming removed 2 bases from V and 2 bases from J, with 11 bases in between. This CDR3 contains 15 residues. CDR3 sequence: CASSVDSHTGNTIYF. CDR3 in DNA: TGTGCCAGCAGCGTGGACAGTCACACTGGAAACACCATATATTTT. Based on the CDR3 plus reference TRBV9 and TRBJ1-3, the full variable domain is DSGVTQTPKHLITATGQRVTLRCSPRSGDLSVYWYQQSLDQGLQFLIQYYNGEERAKGNILERFSAQQFPDLHSELNLSSLELGDSALYFCASSVDSHTGNTIYFGEGSWLTVV.

Here the CDR3 reads CASSQDRGLAEAFF. In DNA, the CDR3 is TGCGCCAGCAGCCAGGACAGGGGGCTAGCTGAAGCTTTCTTT. J is TRBJ1-1 and V is TRBV4-1, with 11 bases that match TRBD1. Germline lookup yields CDR1 MGHRA and CDR2 YSYEKL. This CDR3 region has 14 residues. V dropped 3 bases and J dropped 6; count of bases not matched to a gene: 3.

The chain has TRBV3-1 (or the pseudogene TRBV3-2) and TRBJ2-7; 13 nucleotides match TRBD2. CDR1 is LGHDT, CDR2 YNNKEL, per germline (reference sequence). Losses at the gene ends were 5 bases for V and 6 bases for J; bases not matched to a gene: 7. The CDR3 contains 15 residues. The CDR3 here is CASSSGLAGVGEQYF. DNA for the CDR3: TGTGCCAGCAGCTCCGGACTAGCGGGAGTAGGCGAGCAGTACTTC.

The chain joins TRBV5-1 to TRBJ1-4; the match to TRBD1 covers 9 bases. The CDR3 covers 14 residues. The ends lost 4 bases at V and 8 bases at J; junction bases unmatched: 6. Per the germline V gene, CDR1 is SGHRS and CDR2 is YFSETQ. The CDR3 DNA sequence: TGCGCCAGCAGCCCGGGACAGGGAGGGGAAAAACTGTTTTTT. Protein product: CASSPGQGGEKLFF.

The V call is TRBV5-1, the J call TRBJ1-1; TRBD1 might be the D (5 bases). The CDR3 contains 17 residues. CDR1 is SGHRS, CDR2 YFSETQ, per germline. V shed 0 bases and J shed 1 base, with 16 bases lying between them. The CDR3 DNA sequence: TGCGCCAGCAGCTTGGGGGACCGGGGGATCCAGAACACTGAAGCTTTCTTT. Its protein product is CASSLGDRGIQNTEAFF.